The 4 T cell receptor beta chains presented below share a single source sample, sequenced in a study of graft-versus-host responses after intestinal transplantation. No antigen has been assigned to these receptors. The method was immunoSEQ multiplex PCR; TCRdb's version includes in-frame clones alone and lacks a portion of them. The sample carries roughly 97,000 clones, about nine tenths recorded once. This specimen consisted of unstimulated CD4+ T cells sorted from spleen or lymph node cells, obtained before transplant. These receptor sequences come from a human donor who was the organ donor for an intestinal transplant.

The V call is TRBV9, the J call TRBJ2-6, with 12 bases that match TRBD1. The germline V gene has CDR1 SGDLS and CDR2 YYNGEE. J lost 2 bases, V lost 0 bases, and 9 bases had no gene match. The CDR3 is 20 residues long. CDR3 residues: CASSVEGAGTGGAGANVLTF. The CDR3 bases are TGTGCCAGCAGCGTAGAAGGGGCCGGGACAGGGGGCGCTGGGGCCAACGTCCTGACTTTC. Complete variable domain (other parts from reference TRBV9 and TRBJ2-6): DSGVTQTPKHLITATGQRVTLRCSPRSGDLSVYWYQQSLDQGLQFLIQYYNGEERAKGNILERFSAQQFPDLHSELNLSSLELGDSALYFCASSVEGAGTGGAGANVLTFGAGSRLTVL.

The chain recombines TRBV6-1 with TRBJ2-5; TRBD1 matches at 7 bases. Germline values: CDR1 MNHNS, CDR2 SASEGT. This CDR3 is built from 15 residues. Unmatched junction bases numbered 7, after V lost 4 bases and J lost 2 bases. CDR3 region: CASSAPTGPQETQYF. In DNA form, the CDR3 reads TGTGCCAGCAGTGCACCGACAGGGCCACAAGAGACCCAGTACTTC.

This clone was detected only once. This CDR3 reads CAWSVQGVYGYTF. CDR3 coding DNA: TGTGCCTGGAGTGTCCAAGGGGTCTATGGCTACACCTTC. The chain joins TRBV30 to TRBJ1-2, with D possibly matching TRBD1 (5 bases). V lost 0 bases and J 4 bases, leaving 9 bases between the germline ends. This CDR3 has 13 amino acids. The germline gives CDR1 GTSNPN, CDR2 SVGIG (reference sequence).

V gene TRBV9 combines with J gene TRBJ2-3, with D unresolved. The CDR3 is 12 residues long. The ends were cut back, 0 bases at V and 6 bases at J, with 5 bases in the middle. CDR1 SGDLS and CDR2 YYNGEE come from the germline V gene. The CDR3 spells CASSVVGDTQYF. The CDR3 DNA reads TGTGCCAGCAGCGTAGTCGGGGATACGCAGTATTTT.